This T cell receptor (beta chain) stems from a study of vaccination effects on CD4 cells after COVID-19. As for the study in general: As their vaccination, participants received two doses of either BNT162b2 or mRNA-1273.

Clones were read by immunoSEQ multiplex PCR, and TCRdb kept only the in-frame ones, dropping some. Found here are 62,000 or so clones, 80% of them singletons; the top ten hold 12%. ViraFEST assay sequencing came after antigen-specific CD4+ T cells were expanded with viral peptide pools. Following 10 days of culture, CD4+ T cells were isolated. Testing of the vaccine recipients showed negative nucleocapsid antibodies and no prior SARS-CoV-2 infection. On days 3 and 7, fresh IL-2 medium replaced half the medium. The CDR3 is 14 amino acids. Germline V gene sequence: CDR1 MNHNY, CDR2 SVGAGI (reference sequence). V was trimmed by 3 bases and J by 3 bases, leaving 11 bases between them. As concerns this clone: As yet, its antigen is unknown.

General study points: Only a single clone (1 of 255 vaccine-induced clones in healthy vaccinees) cross-reacted with common cold coronaviruses.

The sample here was CD4+ T cells from PBMCs cultured with SARS-CoV-2 spike peptides, taken before COVID-19 vaccination. The chain combines TRBV6-6 with TRBJ1-2; the D is unclear. The clonotype was recovered from a human donor who received a COVID-19 vaccine. The CDR3 loop is CASSYSIGDYGYTF. In DNA, the CDR3 is TGTGCCAGCAGTTATTCCATCGGGGACTATGGCTACACCTTC.